The 26 T cell receptor beta chains below come from one sample, sequenced in a study of blood T cell repertoires in COVID-19. The method was immunoSEQ multiplex PCR; TCRdb's version includes in-frame clones alone and lacks a portion of them. Among roughly 240,000 clones, approximately 84% were seen once, and the ten largest hold roughly 3%. Sequencing input: peripheral blood. These receptors came from a woman aged 25 to 39 who had recovered from COVID-19.

The chain links TRBV7-2 to TRBJ2-7, with 8 bases aligning to TRBD1. The J segment lost 2 bases and the V segment lost 5 bases, leaving 5 bases of the junction unmatched. Germline loops: CDR1 SGHTA, CDR2 FQGNSA. The CDR3 is 14 residues long. The CDR3, as DNA: TGTGCCAGCAGCCCAGGACAGGGAACCTACGAGCAGTACTTC. This codes for CASSPGQGTYEQYF.

This clone was detected a few times. The chain carries TRBV6-1 and TRBJ1-5; no clear D gene. V was shortened by 3 bases and J by 6 bases, with 12 bases between the two germline ends. This CDR3 has 14 amino acids. CDR1 is MNHNS and CDR2 is SASEGT in the germline V gene. The CDR3 spells CASSDEDSRQPQHF. The CDR3 DNA is TGTGCCAGCAGTGACGAGGATTCGCGTCAGCCCCAGCATTTT.

The chain links TRBV15 to TRBJ1-2, with D maybe TRBD1 (5 bases). CDR3 length: 16 residues. Germline assignment: CDR1 LNHNV and CDR2 YYDKDF (reference sequence). V dropped 0 bases and J dropped 3 bases, with 14 bases sitting between them. The CDR3 reads CATSRDKGRTDYGYTF. CDR3 DNA sequence: TGTGCCACCAGCAGAGATAAGGGGCGCACGGACTATGGCTACACCTTC.

This clone showed up just once. The chain recombines TRBV29-1 with TRBJ2-7, with D perhaps TRBD1 (5 bases). The CDR3 covers 15 residues. Between the trimmed V and J ends, which lost 4 bases and 0 bases, there was a span of 16 bases. The germline gives CDR1 SQVTM, CDR2 ANQGSEA. The CDR3 DNA reads TGCAGCGTTGCCGTTGTTCACAGGAGCTCCTACGAGCAGTACTTC. Its translation is CSVAVVHRSSYEQYF.

The chain employs TRBV7-2 and TRBJ2-2, with 11 bases lining up with TRBD1. Germline values: CDR1 SGHTA, CDR2 FQGNSA. This CDR3 has 17 residues. The V and J ends lost 5 bases and 4 bases, in that order; junction bases with no gene match: 9. This chain's CDR3 is CASSPKDRGRGTGELFF. The CDR3 coding sequence is TGTGCCAGCAGCCCGAAGGACAGGGGGCGAGGCACCGGGGAGCTGTTTTTT.

The genes are TRBV19 and TRBJ2-2; TRBD1 matches 8 bases. CDR1 LNHDA and CDR2 SQIVND come from the germline V gene (reference sequence). CDR3 length: 17 residues. V gave up 6 bases and J gave up 7 bases; unmatched junction bases: 16. Here the CDR3 reads CASSRTGNPQFGGELFF. The CDR3 DNA reads TGTGCCAGTAGCCGGACAGGGAATCCCCAGTTCGGCGGGGAGCTGTTTTTT. Based on the CDR3 plus reference TRBV19 and TRBJ2-2, the full variable domain is DGGITQSPKYLFRKEGQNVTLSCEQNLNHDAMYWYRQDPGQGLRLIYYSQIVNDFQKGDIAEGYSVSREKKESFPLTVTSAQKNPTAFYLCASSRTGNPQFGGELFFGEGSRLTVL.

This chain uses TRBV28 with TRBJ2-3; 9 bases map to TRBD1. This CDR3 is built from 15 residues. V lost 3 bases, J lost 4 bases, and 5 bases stayed unmatched. Germline lookup yields CDR1 MDHEN and CDR2 SYDVKM. The CDR3 DNA reads as TGTGCCAGCAGTTTCGGGACAGGGATCGCAGATACGCAGTATTTT. Translated: CASSFGTGIADTQYF.

V gene TRBV3-1 (or the pseudogene TRBV3-2) combines with J gene TRBJ1-1, with D possibly being TRBD1 (6 bases). CDR1 is LGHDT, CDR2 YNNKEL, per germline (reference sequence). The CDR3 covers 17 residues. The V end was cut by 3 bases, the J end by 2 bases, with 19 bases between. The CDR3 is CASSHWDTEGPNTEAFF. The CDR3 nucleotides read TGTGCCAGCAGCCATTGGGACACCGAGGGGCCAAACACTGAAGCTTTCTTT.

This clone was recorded only once. The gene calls are TRBV29-1 and TRBJ2-1; 14 bases are shared with TRBD2. Losses at the gene ends were 6 bases for V and 6 bases for J; bases not matched to a gene: 1. The CDR3 spans 13 residues. The germline CDR1 and CDR2 sequences are SQVTM and ANQGSEA. This chain's CDR3 is CSVGTSGGNEQFF. CDR3 bases: TGCAGCGTGGGGACTAGCGGGGGCAATGAGCAGTTCTTC.

The CDR3 region is CASSPRGTTGQYYEQYF. The DNA of the CDR3 is TGTGCCAGCTCACCACGGGGGACCACGGGACAGTACTACGAGCAGTACTTC. J is TRBJ2-7 and V is TRBV18; TRBD1 matches at 7 bases. Germline CDR1 reads KGHSH; CDR2 reads LQKENI. The trim removed 1 base at V and 3 bases at J, leaving 12 bases unmatched. This CDR3 spans 17 amino acids.

The V and J genes are TRBV7-8 and TRBJ1-3; D unresolved. CDR1 is SGHVS and CDR2 is FQNEAQ in the germline V gene. V lost 1 base and J lost 0, with 10 bases in between. CDR3 length: 16 residues. CDR3 nucleotides: TGTGCCAGCAGCTTAGGATCAGATTACTCTGGAAACACCATATATTTT. It translates to CASSLGSDYSGNTIYF.

The chain recombines TRBV7-8 with TRBJ2-3, with 11 positions matching TRBD1. J was trimmed by 0 bases and V by 3 bases; bases with no gene match: 2. From germline, CDR1 is SGHVS and CDR2 FQNEAQ. This CDR3 spans 16 amino acids. CDR3 region: CASSLDRGLSTDTQYF. As DNA, the CDR3 is TGTGCCAGCAGCTTGGACAGGGGGCTTAGCACAGATACGCAGTATTTT.

The chain links TRBV4-3 to TRBJ2-2; the D gene is possibly TRBD2 (6 bases). The V gene lost 1 base and the J gene lost 3 bases, with 21 bases spanning the gap. This CDR3 has 19 residues. Germline V CDR1 and CDR2: LGHNA, YSLEER. The CDR3 sequence is CASSQVPGVGALDTGELFF. In nucleotides, the CDR3 is TGCGCCAGCAGCCAAGTCCCGGGGGTAGGGGCCCTTGACACCGGGGAGCTGTTTTTT.

The chain joins TRBV19 to TRBJ1-1, with no clear D. Germline loops: CDR1 LNHDA, CDR2 SQIVND (reference sequence). V lost 9 bases, J lost 7 bases, and 12 bases lay in between. The CDR3 totals 11 residues. CDR3 sequence reads: CASTWFREAFF. The CDR3 coding sequence is TGTGCCAGCACATGGTTCCGTGAAGCTTTCTTT.

The chain uses TRBV5-6 and TRBJ1-2; D gene uncertain. Trimming pared 0 bases from V and 7 bases from J, leaving 10 bases between. This CDR3 region has 13 residues. Germline V gene sequence: CDR1 SGHDT, CDR2 YYEEEE. CDR3 residues: CASSLGVAAGYTF. Here the CDR3 DNA reads TGTGCCAGCAGCTTGGGAGTAGCTGCTGGCTACACCTTC. The whole variable domain, remainder taken from reference TRBV5-6 and TRBJ1-2, is DAGVTQSPTHLIKTRGQQVTLRCSPKSGHDTVSWYQQALGQGPQFIFQYYEEEERQRGNFPDRFSGHQFPNYSSELNVNALLLGDSALYLCASSLGVAAGYTFGSGTRLTVV.

This clone occurred a few times. The chain recombines TRBV18 with TRBJ1-5, with D maybe TRBD1 (5 bases). Germline values: CDR1 KGHSH, CDR2 LQKENI. The CDR3 is 13 residues long. Trimming cost V 3 bases and J 5 bases, with 8 bases left between them. CDR3 in amino acids: CASSPGPDQPQHF. The CDR3 DNA is TGTGCCAGCTCACCGGGGCCCGATCAGCCCCAGCATTTT.

The V call is TRBV27, the J call TRBJ2-2, with D perhaps TRBD2 (6 bases). Germline CDR1 and CDR2: MNHEY and SMNVEV (reference sequence). Trimming cost V 7 bases and J 4 bases, with 16 bases left between them. The CDR3 covers 15 residues. The CDR3 DNA reads TGTGCCAGCAAGGGGAGCGCGGGGATCACCGGGGAGCTGTTTTTT. Residues: CASKGSAGITGELFF.

The V call is TRBV6-5, the J call TRBJ1-6; 7 bases map to TRBD1. Germline CDR1 reads MNHEY; CDR2 reads SVGAGI. The CDR3 is made up of 15 amino acids. V gave up 1 base and J gave up 8 bases; unmatched junction bases: 5. The DNA of the CDR3 is TGTGCCAGCAGTTACTACGGGACAGCGGATTCACCCCTCCACTTT. Translating it yields CASSYYGTADSPLHF.

The chain links TRBV24-1 to TRBJ1-4; 9 nucleotides agree with TRBD1. From germline, CDR1 is KGHDR and CDR2 SFDVKD. The CDR3 is 14 residues long. The V gene end was trimmed by 8 bases and the J gene end by 7 bases; junction bases not matched to a gene: 7. The chain's CDR3 is CATTTGGRGEKLFF. CDR3 nucleotide sequence: TGTGCCACCACCACAGGGGGCCGGGGTGAAAAACTGTTTTTT.

The V gene is TRBV7-2, the J gene TRBJ2-1; the match to TRBD2 covers 7 bases. The germline gives CDR1 SGHTA, CDR2 FQGNSA. V trimming: 3 bases; J trimming: 0 bases; junction bases outside the gene matches: 5. The CDR3 runs to 16 residues. The CDR3 reads CASSLVSGVSYNEQFF. Written as DNA, the CDR3 is TGTGCCAGCAGCTTGGTCAGCGGGGTCTCCTACAATGAGCAGTTCTTC.

This clone showed up just once. The chain recombines TRBV6-1 with TRBJ2-7; 8 bases align to TRBD1. The V and J ends lost 0 bases and 1 base, in that order; junction bases with no gene match: 5. This CDR3 has 16 residues. The V gene's germline CDR1 is MNHNS and CDR2 SASEGT. CDR3 sequence reads: CASSEAPGGRSYEQYF. The CDR3 coding sequence is TGTGCCAGCAGTGAAGCACCAGGGGGCAGGTCCTACGAGCAGTACTTC.

The CDR3 is CASSQILIGRQHSPLHF. CDR3 DNA sequence: TGTGCCAGCTCACAAATTTTAATAGGACGACAGCATTCACCCCTCCACTTT. The genes are TRBV18 and TRBJ1-6; tentatively, D is TRBD1 (5 bases). CDR1 and CDR2 (germline): KGHSH, LQKENI. The CDR3 has 17 residues. Trimming cost V 4 bases and J 8 bases, with 21 bases left between them.

The V call is TRBV5-1, the J call TRBJ2-1, with 8 bases lining up with TRBD2. The trim removed 2 bases at V and 4 bases at J, leaving 5 bases unmatched. The CDR3 extends over 15 amino acids. Germline values: CDR1 SGHRS, CDR2 YFSETQ. For the CDR3, the DNA is TGCGCCAGCAGCTTTAGCGGGGCCGATTACAATGAGCAGTTCTTC. Its protein product is CASSFSGADYNEQFF.

The genes are TRBV20-1 and TRBJ2-3; D uncertain. This CDR3 contains 15 residues. V lost 3 bases to trimming and J lost 2 bases, with 15 bases between them. CDR1 and CDR2 (germline): DFQATT, SNEGSKA (reference sequence). For the CDR3, the DNA is TGCAGTGCTAGTATCATGGCAGTTCACACAGATACGCAGTATTTT. Amino acids: CSASIMAVHTDTQYF.

V is TRBV3-1 (or the pseudogene TRBV3-2) and J is TRBJ2-5, with D uncertain. Trimming removed 1 base at V and 5 bases at J, with 14 bases between. Germline values: CDR1 LGHDT, CDR2 YNNKEL (reference sequence). There are 15 residues in the CDR3. The chain's CDR3 is CASSQGNFDGETQYF. CDR3 sequence (DNA): TGTGCCAGCAGCCAAGGTAACTTCGACGGGGAGACCCAGTACTTC.

CDR3 sequence: CASQTLQYDTQYF. CDR3 coding DNA: TGTGCCAGCCAGACTCTACAATACGATACGCAGTATTTT. J is TRBJ2-3 and V is TRBV12-3 or TRBV12-4; D gene unclear. V lost 8 bases and J lost 6, with 15 bases in between. The CDR3 covers 13 residues.